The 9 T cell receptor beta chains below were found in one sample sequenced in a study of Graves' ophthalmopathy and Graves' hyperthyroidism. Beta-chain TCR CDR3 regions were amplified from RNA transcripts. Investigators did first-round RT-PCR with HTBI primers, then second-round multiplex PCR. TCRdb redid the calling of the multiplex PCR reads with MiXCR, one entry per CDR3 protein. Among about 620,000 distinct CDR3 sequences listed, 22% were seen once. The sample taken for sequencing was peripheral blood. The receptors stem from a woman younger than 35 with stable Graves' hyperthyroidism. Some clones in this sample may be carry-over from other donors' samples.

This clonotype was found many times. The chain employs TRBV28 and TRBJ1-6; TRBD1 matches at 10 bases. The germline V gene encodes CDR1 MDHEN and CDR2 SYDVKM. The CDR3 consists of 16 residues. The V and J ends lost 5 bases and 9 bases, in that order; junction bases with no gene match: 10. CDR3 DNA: TGTGCCAGCAGTCCTTCGGACAGGGGGTGGACTTCACCCCTCCACTTT. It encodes CASSPSDRGWTSPLHF.

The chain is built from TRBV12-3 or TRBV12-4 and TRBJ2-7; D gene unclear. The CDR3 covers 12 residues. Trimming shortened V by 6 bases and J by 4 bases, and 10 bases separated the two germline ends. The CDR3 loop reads CASSPPQYEQYF. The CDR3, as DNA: TGTGCCAGCAGCCCCCCTCAATACGAGCAGTACTTC.

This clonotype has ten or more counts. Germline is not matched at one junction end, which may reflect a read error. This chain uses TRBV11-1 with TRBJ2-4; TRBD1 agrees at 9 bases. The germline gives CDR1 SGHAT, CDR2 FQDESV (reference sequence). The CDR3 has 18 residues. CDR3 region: CASSRKPGQGEAKNIKYF. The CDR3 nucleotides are TGTGCCAGCAGCCGAAAACCGGGACAGGGTGAAGCCAAAAACATTAAGTACTTC.

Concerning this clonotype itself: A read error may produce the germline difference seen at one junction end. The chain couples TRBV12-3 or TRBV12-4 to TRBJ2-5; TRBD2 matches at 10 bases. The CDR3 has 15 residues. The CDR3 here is CASSAGLAEVETKYF. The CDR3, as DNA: TGTGCCAGCAGTGCTGGACTAGCGGAGGTAGAGACCAAGTACTTC.

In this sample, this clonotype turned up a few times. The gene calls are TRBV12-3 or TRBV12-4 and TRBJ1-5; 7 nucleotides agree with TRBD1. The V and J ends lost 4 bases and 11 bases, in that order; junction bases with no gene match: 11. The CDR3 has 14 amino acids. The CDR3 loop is CASSSSGGQKAQHF. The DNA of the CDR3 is TGTGCCAGCAGTTCATCAGGGGGACAGAAGGCCCAGCATTTT.

CDR3 nucleotide sequence: TGTGCCAGCAGGTCATGGACCCAAGAGACCCAGTACTTC. It translates to CASRSWTQETQYF. This rearrangement joins TRBV7-9 to TRBJ2-5; D is unresolved. Germline CDR1 is SEHNR and CDR2 is FQNEAQ (reference sequence). V was trimmed by 6 bases and J by 1 base, leaving 9 bases between them. This CDR3 comprises 13 residues.

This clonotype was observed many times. The CDR3 nucleotides read TGCAGTGCTAGTGAGGTGCTTGGAGGAGAGACCCAGTACTTC. Amino acids: CSASEVLGGETQYF. The gene calls are TRBV20-1 and TRBJ2-5; perhaps TRBD2 as D (5 bases). Trimming stripped 3 bases from V and 4 bases from J, with 15 bases between. CDR3 length: 14 amino acids. Germline V CDR1 and CDR2: DFQATT, SNEGSKA (reference sequence).

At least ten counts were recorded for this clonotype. The CDR3 coding sequence is TGCAGTGCAAAGAGCCACGGTAACAGCAATCAGCCCCAGCATTTT. It is translated as CSAKSHGNSNQPQHF. The rearrangement links TRBV20-1 to TRBJ1-5, with D hard to call. There are 15 residues in the CDR3. The V gene lost 6 bases and the J gene lost 1 base, with 16 bases spanning the gap. Germline V lookup: CDR1 DFQATT, CDR2 SNEGSKA (reference sequence).

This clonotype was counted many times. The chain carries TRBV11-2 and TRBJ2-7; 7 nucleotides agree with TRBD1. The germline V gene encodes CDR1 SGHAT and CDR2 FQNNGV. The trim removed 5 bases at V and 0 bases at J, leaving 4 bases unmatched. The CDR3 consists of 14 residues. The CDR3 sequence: CASSLTGPSYEQYF. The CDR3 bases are TGTGCCAGCAGCCTGACAGGGCCCTCCTACGAGCAGTACTTC.